The 24 T cell receptor beta chains in this list originate from one sample, sequenced in a study of CXCR3-negative and CXCR3-positive naive CD8 T cells (dated by TCRdb to the late 2010s). The data were produced on a NextSeq 550. The Human TCR Profiling Kit (MiLaboratory) was used to make UMI-labeled 5' RACE TRB cDNA libraries. TCRdb reprocessed the reads into one record per CDR3 protein sequence, lacking DNA. This sample's listing comprises around 60,000 distinct CDR3 sequences. The ten biggest clones cover approximately 0.42% of the sample. Sequences were obtained from naive CXCR3- CD8+ T cells from blood. Reading the label with the study, this specimen's cell subset or site is: CD45RO-CCR7+CD27+CD95- naive CD8+ T cells lacking CXCR3 (TNR3-). The receptor set was obtained from a human donor in good health. Some clones in this sample may be carry-over from other donors' samples.

This chain connects TRBV14 to TRBJ2-7. From germline, CDR1 is SGHDN and CDR2 FVKESK. This CDR3 is 12 amino acids long. The CDR3 loop reads CASSQVLYEQYF.

The J gene is TRBJ2-4, the V gene TRBV4-3; the D call of TRBD1 rests on TCRdb alone, since no DNA is present to check it. CDR1 and CDR2 (germline): LGHNA, YSLEER. CDR3 length: 16 amino acids. CDR3 amino acids: CASSQEGQGVRNIQYF.

The chain recombines TRBV28 with TRBJ2-7; the TCRdb D gene call, TRBD1, has no DNA to confirm it. CDR1 and CDR2 from the germline V gene are MDHEN and SYDVKM. The CDR3 contains 15 residues. The CDR3 reads CASSLWRTGQNEQYF.

This chain uses TRBV2 with TRBJ2-2; TCRdb's D call of TRBD1 is untestable without DNA. CDR1 is SNHLY, CDR2 FYNNEI, per germline. The CDR3 is made up of 15 amino acids. The CDR3 protein is CARGFRDINTGELFF.

V and J are TRBV12-3 or TRBV12-4 and TRBJ2-5; there is no DNA to check the TCRdb D call of TRBD1. The CDR3 length is 16 residues. CDR3: CASSFWGGGYQETQYF.

V usage is TRBV7-9 and J usage is TRBJ2-4; TCRdb gives TRBD1 as the D gene, but with no DNA this cannot be confirmed. In germline, CDR1 is SEHNR, CDR2 FQNEAQ (reference sequence). This CDR3 comprises 13 residues. The CDR3 here is CASSSRGENIQYF. The variable domain in full, completed from reference TRBV7-9 and TRBJ2-4, reads DTGVSQNPRHKITKRGQNVTFRCDPISEHNRLYWYRQTLGQGPEFLTYFQNEAQLEKSRLLSDRFSAERPKGSFSTLEIQRTEQGDSAMYLCASSSRGENIQYFGAGTRLSVL.

The V gene is TRBV11-3, the J gene TRBJ2-7; TCRdb returns TRBD1, unconfirmable since there is no DNA. The length of the CDR3 is 15 residues. Germline CDR1 reads SGHNT; CDR2 reads YENEEA. CDR3 sequence reads: CASSTPETGGHEQYF. Variable domain in full (rest from reference TRBV11-3 and TRBJ2-7): EAGVVQSPRYKIIEKKQPVAFWCNPISGHNTLYWYLQNLGQGPELLIRYENEEAVDDSQLPKDRFSAERLKGVDSTLKIQPAELGDSAVYLCASSTPETGGHEQYFGPGTRLTVT.

This chain uses TRBV21-1 with TRBJ1-1. TRBV21-1 has pseudogene status. CDR3 length: 16 residues. The CDR3 is CASSKAVVEGSPEAFF.

This rearrangement joins TRBV6-2 or TRBV6-3 to TRBJ2-7; no DNA is available, so the TRBD1 call from TCRdb remains unchecked. This CDR3 has 17 residues. In germline, CDR1 is MNHEY, CDR2 SVGEGT. The chain's CDR3 is CASSYPRAGPSSYEQYF.

The CDR3 region is CSVEFPRGAVSTDTQYF. J is TRBJ2-3 and V is TRBV29-1; TCRdb outputs TRBD1, but without DNA this stays unchecked. CDR1 is SQVTM, CDR2 ANQGSEA, per germline. The CDR3 sequence is 17 residues long.

The chain links TRBV29-1 to TRBJ2-7; the TRBD1 assignment by TCRdb is unverifiable without DNA. The CDR3 loop spans 13 amino acids. CDR1 SQVTM and CDR2 ANQGSEA come from the germline V gene. Here the CDR3 reads CSVEAGQGYEQYF.

CDR3 protein: CASSPRGPDSYNEQFF. The chain couples TRBV12-3 or TRBV12-4 to TRBJ2-1; TCRdb lists TRBD1, though no DNA is available to test this call. This CDR3 has 16 residues.

The V and J genes are TRBV6-2 or TRBV6-3 and TRBJ2-2; TCRdb's D gene call, TRBD2, goes unchecked for lack of DNA. The CDR3 is made up of 18 amino acids. Germline loops: CDR1 MNHEY, CDR2 SVGEGT. CDR3 region: CASSTAFLAGFNTGELFF.

The rearrangement joins TRBV28 to TRBJ1-2; absent DNA, TCRdb's TRBD1 call cannot be checked. The CDR3 totals 17 residues. The germline CDR1 and CDR2 sequences are MDHEN and SYDVKM. The CDR3 is CASSINRNREPYYGYTF.

The chain is built from TRBV7-9 and TRBJ1-2. The V gene's germline CDR1 is SEHNR and CDR2 FQNEAQ (reference sequence). The CDR3 covers 12 residues. The CDR3 region is CASSLGSGGYTF.

This chain uses TRBV25-1 with TRBJ1-1; without DNA, the TCRdb call of TRBD1 cannot be checked. The CDR3 is 15 residues long. From germline, CDR1 is MGHDK and CDR2 SYGVNS. The chain's CDR3 is CASSELPGVDTEAFF.

V usage is TRBV29-1 and J usage is TRBJ2-1; without DNA, the TCRdb call of TRBD2 cannot be checked. Germline lookup yields CDR1 SQVTM and CDR2 ANQGSEA. The CDR3 sequence is 15 residues long. CDR3: CSVEEGEVVAGDQFF.

V is TRBV29-1 and J is TRBJ2-1; there is no DNA to check the TCRdb D call of TRBD2. The germline V gene has CDR1 SQVTM and CDR2 ANQGSEA. The CDR3 has 14 residues. The CDR3 sequence is CSGTAGGSYNEQFF.

The rearrangement joins TRBV28 to TRBJ2-2; TCRdb selects TRBD2, and the lack of DNA leaves this call unchecked. This CDR3 region has 15 residues. Germline lookup yields CDR1 MDHEN and CDR2 SYDVKM. CDR3 residues: CASRESGGGTGELFF.

The chain joins TRBV4-3 to TRBJ2-7; TCRdb calls TRBD1, which cannot be checked without DNA. Per the germline V gene, CDR1 is LGHNA and CDR2 is YSLEER. This CDR3 spans 13 amino acids. CDR3 sequence: CASSQGVNYEQYF.

The chain is built from TRBV7-9 and TRBJ2-1. CDR1 and CDR2 from the germline V gene are SEHNR and FQNEAQ (reference sequence). CDR3 size: 12 residues. The chain's CDR3 is CASSLSRPEQFF.

The chain is built from TRBV14 and TRBJ2-7. Germline-derived CDR1 and CDR2 are SGHDN and FVKESK. The CDR3 extends over 13 amino acids. This chain's CDR3 is CASSQTRRVEKYF.

The chain carries TRBV7-8 and TRBJ2-7; the TCRdb call, TRBD1, lacks DNA for checking. Germline V CDR1 and CDR2: SGHVS, FQNEAQ. The CDR3 totals 13 residues. CDR3 sequence reads: CASRGGDSYEQYF.

The chain recombines TRBV7-2 with TRBJ2-3; the TCRdb call, TRBD2, lacks DNA for checking. This CDR3 region has 17 residues. Germline values: CDR1 SGHTA, CDR2 FQGNSA. CDR3 region: CASSFSGSGPSTDTQYF. The full variable domain, rest sourced from reference TRBV7-2 and TRBJ2-3, is GAGVSQSPSNKVTEKGKDVELRCDPISGHTALYWYRQSLGQGLEFLIYFQGNSAPDKSGLPSDRFSAERTGGSVSTLTIQRTQQEDSAVYLCASSFSGSGPSTDTQYFGPGTRLTVL.